Here is one T cell receptor beta chain with its context. The antigen is not known. A CD45RA-negative memory subset and a CD45RA+ naive subset were separated from the CD4+ cells. This sample stems from a study of shared clonotypes between healthy human individuals. In the study overall: Three plates were used per donor for CD4 naive, three for CD4 memory, two for CD8 naive and one for CD8 memory.

This CDR3 is 16 amino acids long. Findings and caveats of the study: Since donors were few, the genetic and exposure-history diversity represented was limited.

A deep-level run was used for the assay. Using immunoSEQ multiplex PCR, the repertoire was profiled, and TCRdb retains in-frame clones only, with some absent. Of roughly 2 million clones listed, 90% to 95% are singletons. The V call is TRBV21-1, the J call TRBJ2-7; TRBD2, the table's D call, was not compared with the DNA. TRBV21-1 is recorded as a pseudogene. Sample: naive CD4+ T cells sorted from blood. Indicated subset: CD45RA+ positively selected. The sequence was obtained from a man between 18 and 29 years old in good health. CDR3 residues: CASSTAGGRTSEEQYF. The DNA of the CDR3 is TGTGCCAGCAGCACGGCGGGGGGTCGTACGTCGGAAGAGCAGTACTTC.